The clone carrying this TCR beta chain was detected ten times or more. The antigen remains undetermined. This sample was taken from a study of response to subunit inactivated influenza vaccine. The CDR3 extends over 14 amino acids. The germline CDR1 and CDR2 sequences are SGHTA and FQGNSA. Trimming took 3 bases from V and 4 from J, leaving 10 bases between them. Broader study findings: There was a suggestion from the authors that each seasonal influenza vaccination recruits few new T cells.

TCRdb redid the calling of the RT-PCR reads with MiXCR, one entry per CDR3 protein. The table includes approximately 310,000 distinct CDR3 sequences, 20% to 25% detected once. This material consisted of PBMCs from blood, taken about 19 months after vaccination. The sequence was obtained from a man between 50 and 69 years old who received an inactivated influenza vaccine. The chain recombines TRBV7-2 with TRBJ1-5, with D maybe TRBD1 (5 bases). CDR3: CASSLAQGNQPQHF. Here the CDR3 DNA reads TGTGCCAGCAGCTTGGCGCAGGGTAATCAGCCCCAGCATTTT.